This T cell receptor (beta chain) is drawn from a study of CD8 T cells in ankylosing spondylitis. General observations from the study: There was a TCR beta motif, made of 7 to 9 highly homologous variants, that appeared characteristic of ankylosing spondylitis blood.

TCRdb recomputed calls from the 5' RACE reads with MiXCR, one row per CDR3 protein. The sample yields about 480,000 distinct CDR3 sequences, roughly 15% seen once. In germline, CDR1 is SGHTA, CDR2 FQGNSA. This CDR3 region has 17 residues. V was shortened by 3 bases and J by 4 bases, with 19 bases between the two germline ends. Points on this clonotype: Its target is unknown.

The chain links TRBV7-2 to TRBJ2-1; D is uncertain. Sequencing was performed on blood, either unsorted or a sorted T cell fraction (not recorded which). This receptor was taken from a male donor with ankylosing spondylitis. The CDR3 nucleotides read TGTGCCAGCAGCTTCCTGGTACGGTCCTCCCTATACAATGAGCAGTTCTTC. Translation: CASSFLVRSSLYNEQFF.